This paragraph reports one T cell receptor beta chain. The clone's antigen remains unknown. Per-base quality was not reported, and no clone a single base away is much larger than it. The CDR3, cysteine through phenylalanine, is 16 amino acids long. Here the CDR3 DNA is all that survives: 48 bases in frame from base 1. CDR1 and CDR2 (SNHLY, FYNNEI) derive from the germline V gene. V lost 4 bases and J lost 0 bases, and the count of bases not matched to a germline gene is 6. In total, more than 500 healthy bone marrow donors made up the cohort. All cohort members were sampled while nominally healthy, although unrecorded immune exposures were likely present. The donor tested CMV seropositive, placing the donor among the 289 seropositive members of the cohort. Every donor gave a peripheral blood sample, and the peripheral blood mononuclear cells from that sample were used for TCR beta sequencing. Genomic DNA was extracted from the blood cell samples with the Qiagen DNeasy Blood Extraction Kit.

Library creation used the immunoSEQ multiplex PCR assay. A mixture of 60 forward primers for TCR Vbeta segments and 13 reverse primers for TCR Jbeta segments was used in the multiplex PCR. The CDR3 region of rearranged TCR beta genes was amplified from genomic DNA by a multiplex PCR assay. The amplified TCR beta libraries were sequenced on the Illumina HiSeq System as 87-base-pair reads. Per the source publication's procedure: A later analysis counted 65 million to 90 million unique TCR beta chains across the 700 or so repertoires, and some 11 million of these chains were shared by at least two donors. Raw reads were error-corrected and collapsed into unique sequences with a nearest-neighbor algorithm that merged closely related sequences to remove PCR and sequencing errors. V, D and J gene segments were assigned by aligning CDR3 sequences to IMGT reference sequences. Each retained sequence needed at least a six-nucleotide match to both a V gene segment and a J gene segment. A rearrangement counted as productive if the CDR3 had no stop codons and remained in frame with V and J, and every other rearrangement counted as non-productive. Following IMGT convention, CDR3 was defined as the stretch from the second conserved V-encoded cysteine up to the conserved J-encoded phenylalanine. In an earlier analysis of around 640 of the donors, sequences lacking an unambiguous match to a single V gene segment were excluded. In an earlier analysis of 500 to 750 of the donors, V segments were called functional above 56.7% productive rearrangements and were called segregating when the between-donor standard deviation exceeded 5%. A statistical classification framework was built for diagnosing cytomegalovirus status from the catalog of TCR beta chain sequences. A later analysis assigned V and J genes by comparing TCR nucleotide sequences with IMGT/GENE-DB human TR gene sequences. In a later analysis, CDR3 sequences and most-parsimonious VDJ recombination scenarios were assigned using the TCRdist pipeline. In a later analysis, every TCR beta chain was defined by the combination of its CDR3 amino acid sequence and its V-gene family, and reads without a unique V-gene family were dropped. As a way to deal with suspected cross-contamination and a sequencing artifact, a later analysis dropped hundreds of nucleotide sequences that were highly shared and had low generation probability. In a later analysis, a clonal expansion index for each public chain was calculated from normalized within-repertoire ranks of inferred template counts. Generation probabilities in a later analysis came from a VDJ recombination model fitted to out-of-frame rearrangements, and those results were checked against IGoR. In a later analysis, TCR-TCR, TCR-HLA and TCR-CMV co-occurrence was scored with hypergeometric tests, and a repertoire-size bias correction was applied to TCR pairs. False discovery rates were estimated in a later analysis by permuting HLA or CMV assignments 20 times. In a later analysis, co-occurring TCRs were grouped with DBSCAN, and TCRdist sequence similarity was added when clustering was performed within HLA-allele-positive subsets. For co-occurrence clustering, repertoires with fewer than 30,000 or more than 120,000 public chains were excluded, along with 5 or 6 repertoires with anomalous nucleotide sharing. Here the immuneACCESS table is served through TCRdb, limited to in-frame sequences with V and J called. Missing clones are a known gap in these copies; in checked studies unresolved V genes cover under half, and the rest lacks a known reason. The V and J calls and clone size are taken from that table; D and trimming were inferred from the DNA. Counted in this sample were under 150,000 clones; 80% to 85% of them appeared once. The ten largest clonotypes hold less than 10% of the sample.

These data are taken from a study of cytomegalovirus exposure and HLA in healthy donors listed by TCRdb under 2017. At the level of the whole study: An earlier analysis of about 530 of the donors reported 276 Gb of sequence data and 90 million to 120 million unique TCR beta sequences obtained from roughly 180 million T cells. About 280 gigabases of sequencing data and 75 million to 85 million unique TCR sequences made up an early release that covered nearly 650 HLA-typed donors. Of the roughly 390 genotyped donors, approximately 82% fell in the genetic ancestry cluster associated with self-reported Caucasian donors. The study was designed to test whether signatures of past pathogen exposure could be identified by cataloging public T cell receptors. Using immunosequencing, the study profiled T cell repertoires from fewer than 700 subjects and related those repertoires to cytomegalovirus serostatus. A separate validation cohort of 90 to 150 different subjects was used in addition to the roughly 700-subject first cohort. High-throughput TCR immunosequencing, statistical association of individual TCRs with disease status, and machine learning were combined to predict cytomegalovirus infection status. A later analysis re-examined previously published TCR beta repertoires from about 670 donors and added high-resolution HLA genotyping to investigate patterns of TCR occurrence. Rather than drawing on any new phenotypic data, the later analysis identified candidate immune exposures from TCR beta sequences and the way those sequences occurred across donors. An earlier analysis of 500 to 750 of the donors applied high-throughput TCR beta sequencing to assess whether each TCR beta V gene segment acted as functional or pseudogenic. Donor age, sex, ethnicity and CMV serostatus were collected together with the repertoire data. A later genetic analysis took genome-wide SNP genotypes for about 65% of the roughly 670 donors and used that subset as a discovery cohort. Every repertoire in the discovery cohort had been generated on one and the same sequencing platform. Class I and class II HLA loci were covered by the typing at four-digit resolution. The number of typed donors differed by locus: about 629-640 for A, B, C, DRB1 and DQB1; 500 to 550 for DQA1; around 610 for DPA1; and approximately 450 for DPB1. Roughly 5 DR-DQ haplotypes were handled as single units for association and clustering because linkage in the cohort was strong. Among 300 to 450 genotyped donors of the cohort, an average of roughly 240,000 unique TCR beta nucleotide sequences were sequenced per donor, roughly 20% of them non-productive.

Summary of the overall study and its limitations: In a later analysis, TCR association rates were found to vary across HLA loci, with the most associated TCRs seen for DRB1 alleles and the fewest for HLA-C alleles. A later analysis reported that several top co-occurrence clusters appeared linked to parvovirus B19, influenza, CMV and Epstein-Barr virus. A further reported finding was that TCR beta sequences accurately predicted the HLA-A and HLA-B alleles for most subjects in the first cohort. The authors suggested that the approach could potentially be generalized to other disease states and immunological phenotypes. In a later genetic analysis, fewer N-insertions in productive TCRs were reported among donors in an Asian-associated ancestry cluster than the approximately 710-donor mean. At a false discovery rate of 0.05, a later analysis linked under 20,000 TCR beta sequences to specific HLA alleles. An association between a missense DCLRE1C variant and V-gene and J-gene trimming of TCR beta chains was found in a later genetic analysis and replicated in an independent cohort. Most CMV-associated TCR beta chains appeared to be HLA-restricted in a later analysis, and the HLA associations seemed to be driven largely by CMV exposure. Over 15 rarely observed V segments, including chromosome 9 orphons, were excluded from the earlier analysis of approximately 600 of the donors because counts were too low. This cohort had only TCR beta chains sequenced, and the lack of alpha or paired-chain data limited which features could be detected. CMV serostatus was the only immune exposure information available for the cohort. HLA typing was unavailable for some donors at each locus, so association tests used only the typed subset. An earlier analysis of around 600 of the donors showed that most TCR beta V segments appeared in productive rearrangements either about 87% or about 30% of the time, which broadly matched IMGT annotations. Because the 87-base-pair reads could not distinguish some IMGT-functional V segments, including TRBV6-2 and TRBV6-3, those segments were excluded. Most TCR sequences were seen in very few donors, while some public TCRs were found in many individuals. In the study, approximately 160 TCR beta chains were listed as associated with cytomegalovirus. A cluster of highly shared sequence variants was judged likely to be a technical artifact of the sequencing pipeline. The classifier was reported to diagnose cytomegalovirus status with high specificity and sensitivity in both the original and validation cohorts. Linkage disequilibrium might explain the correlated functional status among segregating V segments, but an unknown experimental factor could not be excluded. In a later analysis, HLA-associated TCR beta chains showed more clonal expansion and lower generation probabilities than non-associated chains that were equally common. Three of the identified cytomegalovirus-associated TCR beta chains were confirmed in vitro to be specific for cytomegalovirus antigens. Strong co-occurrence of HLA alleles, especially DR and DQ, made assigning TCR associations to individual alleles difficult. The presence/absence analyses assumed that sequencing depth was roughly uniform across donors, and that assumption may not be true.

The rearrangement combines TRBV2 with TRBJ2-7; 10 of the junction bases match TRBD2. Sequenced material: PBMCs. The clonotype was recovered from a woman in her forties or fifties in good health and CMV-seropositive. CDR3 region: CASSASTSGISYEQYF. In nucleotides, the sequence is TGTGCCAGCAGTGCGAGTACTAGCGGGATCTCCTACGAGCAGTACTTC.